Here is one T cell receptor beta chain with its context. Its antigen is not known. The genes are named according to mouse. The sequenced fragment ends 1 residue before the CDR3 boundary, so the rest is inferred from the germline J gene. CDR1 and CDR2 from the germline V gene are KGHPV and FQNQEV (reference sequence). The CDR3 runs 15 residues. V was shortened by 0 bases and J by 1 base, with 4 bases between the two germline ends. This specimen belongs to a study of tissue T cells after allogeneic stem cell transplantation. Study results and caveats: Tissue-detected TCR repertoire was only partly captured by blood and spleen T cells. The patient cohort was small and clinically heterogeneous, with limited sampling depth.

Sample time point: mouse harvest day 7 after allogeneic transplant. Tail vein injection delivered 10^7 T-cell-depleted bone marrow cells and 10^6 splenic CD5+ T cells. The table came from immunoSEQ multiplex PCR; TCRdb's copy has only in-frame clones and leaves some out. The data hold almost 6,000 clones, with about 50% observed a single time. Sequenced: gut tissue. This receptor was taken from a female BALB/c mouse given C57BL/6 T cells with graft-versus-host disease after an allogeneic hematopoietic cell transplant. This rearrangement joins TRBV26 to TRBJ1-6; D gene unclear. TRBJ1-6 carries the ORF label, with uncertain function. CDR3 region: CASSLSQSYNSPLYF. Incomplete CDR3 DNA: TGTGCCAGCAGTCTGTCACAGTCCTATAATTCGCCCCTCTAC.